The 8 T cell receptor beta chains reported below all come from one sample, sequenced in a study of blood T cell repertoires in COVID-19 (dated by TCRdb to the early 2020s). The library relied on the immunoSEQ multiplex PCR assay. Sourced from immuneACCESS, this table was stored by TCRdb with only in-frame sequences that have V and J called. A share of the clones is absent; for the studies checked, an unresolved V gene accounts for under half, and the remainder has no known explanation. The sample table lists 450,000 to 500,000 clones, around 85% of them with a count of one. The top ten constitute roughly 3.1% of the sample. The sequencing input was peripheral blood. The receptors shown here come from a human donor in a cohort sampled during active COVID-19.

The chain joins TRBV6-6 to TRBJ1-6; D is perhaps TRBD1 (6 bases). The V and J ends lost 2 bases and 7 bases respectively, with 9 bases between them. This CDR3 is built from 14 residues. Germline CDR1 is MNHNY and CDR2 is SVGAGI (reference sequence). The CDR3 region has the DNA TGTGCCAGCAGTTACCAGGGACAAAATTCACCCCTCCACTTT. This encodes CASSYQGQNSPLHF.

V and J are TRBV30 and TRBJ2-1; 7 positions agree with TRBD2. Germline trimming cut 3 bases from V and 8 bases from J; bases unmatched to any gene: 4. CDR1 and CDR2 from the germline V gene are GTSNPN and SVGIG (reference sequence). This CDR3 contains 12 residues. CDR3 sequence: CAWRGGPDEQFF. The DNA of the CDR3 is TGTGCCTGGAGGGGAGGGCCGGATGAGCAGTTCTTC.

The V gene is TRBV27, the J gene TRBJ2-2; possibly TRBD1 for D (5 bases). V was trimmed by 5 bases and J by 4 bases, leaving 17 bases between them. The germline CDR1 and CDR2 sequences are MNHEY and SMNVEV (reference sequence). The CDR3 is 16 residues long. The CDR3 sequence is CASSIPRAVGTGELFF. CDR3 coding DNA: TGTGCCAGCAGTATCCCCAGGGCGGTTGGCACCGGGGAGCTGTTTTTT.

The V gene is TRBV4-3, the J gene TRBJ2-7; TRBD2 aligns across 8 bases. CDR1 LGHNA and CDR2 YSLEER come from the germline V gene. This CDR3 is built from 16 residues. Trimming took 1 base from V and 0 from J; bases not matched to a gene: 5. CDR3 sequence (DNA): TGCGCCAGCAGCCAAGGGGTAGCGGGGAGCTCCTACGAGCAGTACTTC. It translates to CASSQGVAGSSYEQYF.

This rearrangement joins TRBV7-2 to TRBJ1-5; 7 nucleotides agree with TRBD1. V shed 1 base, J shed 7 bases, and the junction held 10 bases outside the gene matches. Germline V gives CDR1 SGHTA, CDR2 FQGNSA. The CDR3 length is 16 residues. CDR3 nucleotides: TGTGCCAGCAGCTTAGGCCAGGGGGTAGGAGAGCAGCCCCAGCATTTT. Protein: CASSLGQGVGEQPQHF. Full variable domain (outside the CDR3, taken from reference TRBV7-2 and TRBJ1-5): GAGVSQSPSNKVTEKGKDVELRCDPISGHTALYWYRQSLGQGLEFLIYFQGNSAPDKSGLPSDRFSAERTGGSVSTLTIQRTQQEDSAVYLCASSLGQGVGEQPQHFGDGTRLSIL.

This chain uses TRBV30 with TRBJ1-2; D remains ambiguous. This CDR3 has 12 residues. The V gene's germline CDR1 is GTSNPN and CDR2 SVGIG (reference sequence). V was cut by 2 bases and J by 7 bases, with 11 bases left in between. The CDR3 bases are TGTGCCTGGAGTCTCGGCCTAGTTGGCTACACCTTC. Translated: CAWSLGLVGYTF.

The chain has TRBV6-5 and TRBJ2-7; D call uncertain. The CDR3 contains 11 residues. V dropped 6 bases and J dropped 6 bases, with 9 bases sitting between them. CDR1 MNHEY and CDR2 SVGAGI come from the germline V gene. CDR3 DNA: TGTGCCAGCAGGCGGCAAGGCGAGCAGTACTTC. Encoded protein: CASRRQGEQYF.

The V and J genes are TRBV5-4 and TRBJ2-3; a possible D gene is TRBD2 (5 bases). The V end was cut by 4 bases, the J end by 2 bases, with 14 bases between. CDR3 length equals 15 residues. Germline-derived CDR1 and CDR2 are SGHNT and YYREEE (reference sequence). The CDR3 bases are TGTGCCAGCAGCCTAGATCGGGGTGCCACAGATACGCAGTATTTT. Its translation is CASSLDRGATDTQYF.